A single sample gave rise to the 19 T cell receptor beta chains below, sequenced in a study of control samples from healthy donors and cancer patients. Method: immunoSEQ multiplex PCR; TCRdb's copy keeps in-frame clones and lacks some. The sample carries a few hundred thousand clones, approximately 92% recorded once. Input material: PBMCs. The origin of the receptors is a man between 35 and 55 years old with head and neck cancer.

The genes are TRBV20-1 and TRBJ2-1, with 10 bases identical to TRBD2. CDR3 length equals 14 residues. V trimming: 3 bases; J trimming: 8 bases; junction bases outside the gene matches: 7. The germline CDR1 and CDR2 sequences are DFQATT and SNEGSKA (reference sequence). This CDR3 reads CSASVLAGVYEQFF. The DNA for the CDR3 is TGCAGTGCTAGTGTCCTAGCGGGAGTTTATGAGCAGTTCTTC.

A word on this clone: The same CDR3 is also encoded by other DNA sequences in this sample. The chain couples TRBV30 to TRBJ1-2; D remains unclear. This CDR3 comprises 12 residues. V lost 4 bases and J lost 5, with 11 bases in between. Germline CDR1 is GTSNPN and CDR2 is SVGIG (reference sequence). CDR3 in DNA: TGTGCCTGGATAAGAGGGTTGTATGGCTACACCTTC. The encoded protein is CAWIRGLYGYTF. Filled out from reference TRBV30 and TRBJ1-2, the complete variable domain reads SQTIHQWPATLVQPVGSPLSLECTVEGTSNPNLYWYRQAAGRGLQLLFYSVGIGQISSEVPQNLSASRPQDRQFILSSKKLLLSDSGFYLCAWIRGLYGYTFGSGTRLTVV.

V usage is TRBV5-1 and J usage is TRBJ2-7; a possible D gene is TRBD1 (6 bases). V was clipped by 4 bases and J by 2 bases, with 16 bases between them. From germline, CDR1 is SGHRS and CDR2 YFSETQ. The CDR3 contains 15 residues. Written as DNA, the CDR3 is TGCGCCAGCAGCGACCCTGGGGGCAGGACCTACGAGCAGTACTTC. Its translation: CASSDPGGRTYEQYF.

The rearrangement links TRBV4-1 to TRBJ1-2; TRBD1 agrees at 7 bases. CDR3 length equals 16 residues. Trimming removed 0 bases from V and 4 bases from J; junction bases left unmatched: 8. Germline V gene data show CDR1 as MGHRA and CDR2 as YSYEKL. The CDR3, as DNA: TGCGCCAGCAGCCAAGAGGGACAGCTCTACCTCTATGGCTACACCTTC. Protein product: CASSQEGQLYLYGYTF.

The chain couples TRBV10-2 to TRBJ1-6; possible D gene TRBD1, 6 bases. The CDR3 is 13 residues long. Trimming cost V 0 bases and J 11 bases, with 8 bases left between them. In germline, CDR1 is WSHSY, CDR2 SAAADI. The CDR3 DNA reads as TGCGCCAGCAGTGAGTCGACAGGTCCACCCCTCCACTTT. This gives the protein CASSESTGPPLHF.

The V and J genes are TRBV18 and TRBJ2-7, with a possible D match to TRBD2 (5 bases). The CDR3 loop spans 15 amino acids. CDR1 KGHSH and CDR2 LQKENI come from the germline V gene. V shed 5 bases and J shed 4 bases, with 18 bases lying between them. The CDR3 region has the DNA TGTGCCAGCTCAAGGTTTGGACTTGGGGAATACGAGCAGTACTTC. As protein: CASSRFGLGEYEQYF.

CDR3 in amino acids: CASSQDNKGPQLFF. The CDR3 DNA follows: TGCGCCAGCAGCCAAGATAATAAAGGACCTCAACTGTTTTTT. The rearrangement uses TRBV4-1 and TRBJ1-4; unclear D gene. CDR1 is MGHRA, CDR2 YSYEKL, per germline. Trimming took 0 bases from V and 12 from J, leaving 14 bases between them. This CDR3 spans 14 amino acids.

In this sample, this clone turned up once. The V gene is TRBV10-2, the J gene TRBJ2-7; D gene ambiguous. The CDR3 is made up of 12 amino acids. Germline lookup yields CDR1 WSHSY and CDR2 SAAADI. Trimming removed 3 bases from V and 3 bases from J, with 6 bases in between. The CDR3 protein is CASSDLVYEQYF. The CDR3 DNA follows: TGCGCCAGCAGTGATCTAGTCTACGAGCAGTACTTC.

This clone was observed once. CDR3 protein: CASSLWQTNTGELFF. The CDR3 nucleotides are TGTGCCAGCAGCTTGTGGCAGACGAACACCGGGGAGCTGTTTTTT. The V call is TRBV5-5, the J call TRBJ2-2; D is undetermined. Germline CDR1 and CDR2: SGHKS and YYEKEE (reference sequence). CDR3 length: 15 residues. Trimming left V 1 base short and J 0 bases short, with 7 bases between.

This chain joins TRBV6-2 or TRBV6-3 and TRBJ1-1; D is unclear. Trimming removed 1 base at V and 8 bases at J, with 8 bases between. CDR3 length: 12 residues. The germline CDR1 and CDR2 sequences are MNHEY and SVGEGT. The CDR3 reads CASSYWDSEAFF. The CDR3 coding sequence is TGTGCCAGCAGTTACTGGGATTCCGAAGCTTTCTTT.

This rearrangement joins TRBV28 to TRBJ2-7, with D maybe TRBD1 (6 bases). Germline CDR1 reads MDHEN; CDR2 reads SYDVKM. The CDR3 is made up of 14 amino acids. The V end lost 3 bases, the J end lost 2 bases, and 11 bases lay between the germline ends. The CDR3 nucleotides read TGTGCCAGCAGTTTTCACAGGGCCCCCTACGAGCAGTACTTC. It specifies CASSFHRAPYEQYF.

V is TRBV4-1 and J is TRBJ2-1, with D possibly TRBD1 on 6 matching bases. Trimming took 3 bases from V and 7 from J, leaving 19 bases between them. The CDR3 is made up of 16 amino acids. CDR1 and CDR2 (germline): MGHRA, YSYEKL. The CDR3 DNA reads as TGCGCCAGCAGCCATTCGGGACAAAAACCCCGAAATGAGCAGTTCTTC. This gives the protein CASSHSGQKPRNEQFF.

This chain joins TRBV5-4 and TRBJ2-3; D is uncertain. The CDR3 length is 16 residues. Germline CDR1 SGHNT, CDR2 YYREEE (reference sequence). Trimming stripped 0 bases from V and 3 bases from J, with 14 bases between. The CDR3 loop is CASSLDPTQRTDTQYF. Written as DNA, the CDR3 is TGTGCCAGCAGCTTGGATCCCACACAAAGGACAGATACGCAGTATTTT.

The rearrangement uses TRBV7-6 and TRBJ2-1; 8 positions match TRBD2. Germline CDR1 SGHVS, CDR2 FNYEAQ. The CDR3 sequence is 17 residues long. Trimming cost V 3 bases and J 6 bases; bases outside gene matches: 13. CDR3 nucleotide sequence: TGTGCCAGCAGCTTCTCTATCCCGGGGGGGCATATCAATGAGCAGTTCTTC. Encoded protein: CASSFSIPGGHINEQFF.

The chain links TRBV30 to TRBJ1-2, with D perhaps matching TRBD1 (6 bases). Germline CDR1 is GTSNPN and CDR2 is SVGIG (reference sequence). This CDR3 region has 11 residues. V was clipped by 2 bases and J by 8 bases, with 9 bases between them. DNA for the CDR3: TGTGCCTGGAGTACAGGGTCGGGCTACACCTTC. Protein: CAWSTGSGYTF.

The V and J genes are TRBV30 and TRBJ2-5; D might be TRBD1 (5 bases). Germline V gene data show CDR1 as GTSNPN and CDR2 as SVGIG (reference sequence). V was shortened by 5 bases and J by 7 bases, with 17 bases between the two germline ends. The CDR3 spans 13 residues. The CDR3 reads CAWGLGVERTQYF. CDR3 coding DNA: TGTGCCTGGGGTCTAGGGGTTGAGAGGACCCAGTACTTC.

There are a few counts of this clone. Other nucleotide sequences from this sample produce the same CDR3. Written as DNA, the CDR3 is TGTGCCAGCAGCCAAGTGCAGGGCCATCAGCCCCAGCATTTT. It translates to CASSQVQGHQPQHF. J is TRBJ1-5 and V is TRBV3-1 (or the pseudogene TRBV3-2); maybe TRBD1 (5 bases). V gave up 1 base and J gave up 5 bases, with 9 bases separating them. The CDR3 has 14 residues. From germline, CDR1 is LGHDT and CDR2 YNNKEL (reference sequence).

This chain joins TRBV4-2 and TRBJ1-1; 9 positions match TRBD1. The CDR3 runs 15 residues. V shed 1 base, J shed 5 bases, and the junction held 5 bases outside the gene matches. CDR1 is LGHNA and CDR2 is YNFKEQ in the germline V gene. CDR3 protein: CASSQGQGVGTEAFF. CDR3 sequence (DNA): TGTGCCAGCAGCCAAGGACAGGGGGTAGGGACTGAAGCTTTCTTT.

The gene calls are TRBV7-2 and TRBJ2-7; D unclear. The length of the CDR3 is 14 residues. Trimming took 5 bases from V and 1 from J, leaving 12 bases between them. CDR1 and CDR2 from the germline V gene are SGHTA and FQGNSA. The CDR3 spells CASSVTRSSYEQYF. The CDR3 DNA is TGTGCCAGCAGCGTAACCAGGAGTTCCTACGAGCAGTACTTC.